What follows are 10 T cell receptor beta chains derived from one specimen sequenced in a study of regulatory T cells in long-lasting Graves disease. The time point is: newly diagnosed GD, antithyroid drugs for less than 3 months. The TCR library was made from RNA that had been extracted from PBMCs in TRIzol. Arm-PCR of CDR3 regions and iRepertoire HTBI primers were used to build TCR beta libraries. TCRdb itself ran the multiplex PCR reads through MiXCR, one entry per CDR3 protein. This sample yields over 450,000 distinct CDR3 sequences, of which more than 10% are seen a single time; approximately 9.6% belongs to the top ten. A further study also used this sample, focusing on T cells in Graves' hyperthyroidism and ophthalmopathy.

The material was peripheral blood mononuclear cells (PBMCs), obtained at new diagnosis, from a patient treated with antithyroid drugs. The receptors stem from a woman in her 30s with Graves disease.

Turning to this clonotype: A far larger clone is only one base removed, so a read error is likely. This chain links TRBV11-1 with TRBJ2-1, with unresolved D. Germline CDR1 is SGHAT and CDR2 is FQDESV (reference sequence). V gave up 5 bases and J gave up 10 bases, with 18 bases separating them. The CDR3 is made up of 14 amino acids. The DNA of the CDR3 is TGTGCCAGCAGCCGTTGGGGATCCTCCTACGAGCAGTTCTTC. Translated: CASSRWGSSYEQFF.

The table lists this clonotype with many counts. This chain joins TRBV4-2 and TRBJ2-5, with a tentative D call TRBD2 (5 bases). The germline CDR1 and CDR2 sequences are LGHNA and YNFKEQ. The CDR3 covers 15 residues. With 4 bases removed from V and 0 bases from J, the gap between germline ends came to 12 bases. CDR3: CASSREPNYQETQYF. In DNA form, the CDR3 reads TGTGCCAGCAGCCGGGAGCCCAATTACCAAGAGACCCAGTACTTC.

This clonotype was found many times. This chain connects TRBV20-1 to TRBJ2-7; TRBD2 aligns across 9 bases. With V trimmed by 2 bases and J by 4 bases, 3 bases remained unmatched. From germline, CDR1 is DFQATT and CDR2 SNEGSKA (reference sequence). The CDR3 is made up of 13 amino acids. For the CDR3, the DNA is TGCAGTGCTAGACCCAGCGGGAGGTACGAGCAGTACTTC. It yields the protein CSARPSGRYEQYF.

The genes are TRBV3-1 and TRBJ2-2, with D perhaps TRBD1 (6 bases). This CDR3 has 19 amino acids. Per the germline V gene, CDR1 is LGHDT and CDR2 is YNNKEL (reference sequence). Trimming pared 4 bases from V and 2 bases from J, leaving 23 bases between. In DNA form, the CDR3 reads TGTGCCAGCAGCCTAAGGGACATAAGAAGTATACGAAACACCGGGGAGCTGTTTTTT. The encoded protein is CASSLRDIRSIRNTGELFF.

The table lists this clonotype with many counts. The chain uses TRBV28 and TRBJ1-2, with D possibly matching TRBD1 (5 bases). The germline V and J ends were trimmed by 4 bases and 8 bases, with 20 bases remaining between them. The CDR3 runs 15 residues. Germline V gives CDR1 MDHEN, CDR2 SYDVKM. The CDR3 spells CASSYFSGGGRGYTF. In DNA form, the CDR3 reads TGTGCCAGCAGTTATTTTTCTGGTGGGGGACGGGGCTACACCTTC.

The chain is built from TRBV6-2 or TRBV6-3 and TRBJ2-1; D is perhaps TRBD2 (6 bases). The CDR3 spans 18 residues. Trimming took off 0 bases at V and 5 bases at J, with 20 bases between the two ends. In germline, CDR1 is MNHEY, CDR2 SVGEGT. CDR3 sequence reads: CASSYSILDTRENNEQFF. The DNA for the CDR3 is TGTGCCAGCAGTTACTCGATTCTCGATACCCGGGAGAACAATGAGCAGTTCTTC.

About this clonotype: Just one base apart from a much larger clone, this may be a read error. This CDR3 is CASSLGRKTNSPLHF. The CDR3 bases are TGTGCCAGCAGCTTGGGCAGAAAAACTAATTCACCCCTCCACTTT. This sequence joins TRBV11-2 and TRBJ1-6; D gene ambiguous. This CDR3 has 15 residues. Germline-derived CDR1 and CDR2 are SGHAT and FQNNGV. V lost 3 bases to trimming and J lost 6 bases, with 12 bases between them.

This clonotype was picked up many times. The chain links TRBV12-3 or TRBV12-4 to TRBJ2-5; the match to TRBD1 covers 7 bases. The CDR3 totals 14 residues. V lost 3 bases, J lost 5 bases, and 6 bases stayed unmatched. CDR3 sequence reads: CASSLRGQVETQYF. CDR3 coding DNA: TGTGCCAGCAGTTTGAGGGGGCAGGTGGAGACCCAGTACTTC.

The chain is built from TRBV9 and TRBJ2-1; D not resolved. In germline, CDR1 is SGDLS, CDR2 YYNGEE. This CDR3 comprises 14 residues. The V end was cut by 4 bases, the J end by 8 bases, with 16 bases between. The CDR3 DNA sequence: TGTGCCAGCAGCCCCCGCGAGCCGGCCCATGAGCAGTTCTTC. This translates into CASSPREPAHEQFF.

This sequence joins TRBV18 and TRBJ1-3, with 7 nucleotides matching TRBD1. V lost 3 bases, J lost 0 bases, and 5 bases stayed unmatched. The CDR3 spans 16 residues. Germline V gene sequence: CDR1 KGHSH, CDR2 LQKENI. CDR3 sequence (DNA): TGTGCCAGCTCACCCGACAGGGCGAGCTCTGGAAACACCATATATTTT. Translating gives CASSPDRASSGNTIYF. Full variable domain (remainder filled in from reference TRBV18 and TRBJ1-3): NAGVMQNPRHLVRRRGQEARLRCSPMKGHSHVYWYRQLPEEGLKFMVYLQKENIIDESGMPKERFSAEFPKEGPSILRIQQVVRGDSAAYFCASSPDRASSGNTIYFGEGSWLTVV.